Listed below are T cell receptor beta chains from one sample, sequenced in a study of cytomegalovirus exposure and HLA in healthy donors. Assay used: immunoSEQ multiplex PCR; TCRdb lists only in-frame clones, some missing. The sample holds around 170,000 clones, approximately 90% seen once. The source material was PBMCs. These receptors came from a man between 18 and 35 years old in good health and CMV-seronegative. Both conserved end residues are part of each CDR3. The D gene is left open where the match is weak. The size field is filled for only some rows; it gives once, few, many or a size class.

14,NA,TRBJ1-4,NA,TRBV2,CASAEQGANEKLFF,TGTGCCAGCGCAGAACAGGGAGCTAATGAAAAACTGTTTTTT
15,TRBD2,TRBJ2-3,NA,TRBV30,CAWSSLAGGADTQYF,TGTGCCTGGAGTAGCCTAGCGGGGGGTGCAGATACGCAGTATTTT
16,NA,TRBJ2-3,NA,TRBV13,CASSFRVAEVTDTQYF,TGTGCCAGCAGCTTCAGGGTAGCGGAGGTCACAGATACGCAGTATTTT
13,NA,TRBJ1-1,once,TRBV23-1,CASTLRSNTEAFF,TGCGCCAGCACCCTTCGTTCGAACACTGAAGCTTTCTTT
14,TRBD1,TRBJ1-4,NA,TRBV5-1,CASSRGAGGEKLFF,TGCGCCAGCAGCCGCGGGGCAGGGGGAGAAAAACTGTTTTTT
14,TRBD2,TRBJ2-7,NA,TRBV6-1,CASSEATSGGRQYF,TGTGCCAGCAGTGAAGCGACTAGCGGGGGGAGGCAGTACTTC
15,NA,TRBJ1-6,NA,TRBV7-9,CASTTESGYNSPLHF,TGTGCCAGCACCACAGAGTCAGGGTATAATTCACCCCTCCACTTT
14,NA,TRBJ1-5,NA,TRBV11-1,CASSSSGPNQPQHF,TGTGCCAGCAGTTCCAGTGGTCCCAATCAGCCCCAGCATTTT
14,NA,TRBJ1-5,NA,TRBV6-5,CASSKQGSNQPQHF,TGTGCCAGCAGTAAACAGGGTTCCAATCAGCCCCAGCATTTT
13,TRBD2,TRBJ2-7,NA,TRBV6-6,CASGLAGGSEQYF,TGTGCCAGCGGGCTAGCGGGAGGTTCCGAGCAGTACTTC
14,NA,TRBJ1-1,NA,TRBV7-8,CASSDGQIYSKAFF,TGTGCCAGCAGCGACGGACAGATCTATTCTAAGGCTTTCTTT
15,NA,TRBJ2-3,NA,TRBV7-9,CASSSTRVSTDTQYF,TGTGCCAGCAGCTCTACCAGGGTTAGCACAGATACGCAGTATTTT
14,TRBD2,TRBJ2-7,NA,TRBV11-1,CASSLRSSGDEQYF,TGTGCCAGCAGCTTAAGGTCTAGCGGCGACGAGCAGTACTTC
16,TRBD2,TRBJ2-5,NA,TRBV28,CASSPGAGRDQETQYF,TGTGCCAGCAGTCCTGGAGCGGGGCGGGACCAAGAGACCCAGTACTTC
15,NA,TRBJ2-7,NA,TRBV6-1,CASIAYSGSSYEQYF,TGTGCCAGCATAGCGTATAGCGGAAGCTCCTACGAGCAGTACTTC
17,TRBD2,TRBJ2-1,NA,TRBV5-4,CASSERLTSGSPNEQFF,TGTGCCAGCAGCGAACGATTAACTAGCGGGAGCCCCAATGAGCAGTTCTTC
12,NA,TRBJ2-7,NA,TRBV9,CASSVDGGEQYF,TGTGCCAGCAGCGTAGACGGCGGCGAGCAGTACTTC
15,TRBD1,TRBJ2-1,NA,TRBV28,CASSLEGQGWNEQFF,TGTGCCAGCAGTTTAGAGGGACAGGGATGGAATGAGCAGTTCTTC
13,NA,TRBJ1-3,once,TRBV28,CASSLGLGNTIYF,TGTGCCAGCAGTTTGGGGCTAGGAAACACCATATATTTT
12,NA,TRBJ2-7,NA,TRBV7-2,CASRNRSYEQYF,TGTGCCAGCAGGAACAGATCCTACGAGCAGTACTTC